This TCR beta chain was sequenced for a study of blood T cells in healthy people across ages. Study observations and caveats: Long-lived donors had more naive CD4+ cells and higher diversity than aged donors. It was held that the diversity estimates obtained from one million T cells were underestimates.

Germline V gene data show CDR1 as MGHRA and CDR2 as YSYEKL. There are 17 residues in the CDR3. Trimming removed 3 bases from V and 5 bases from J; junction bases left unmatched: 13. The second PCR ran about 6 to 12 cycles with a sample-barcoded 5' primer and J-beta primers. Via MiXCR, TCRdb re-called the 5' RACE reads, giving one row per CDR3 protein. The table records about 780,000 distinct CDR3 sequences, 35% to 50% of them present only once. This clonotype was counted many times. The antigen is unknown. Sequencing was performed on blood. The chain carries TRBV4-1 and TRBJ2-1, with 7 positions matching TRBD2. This TCR came from an older man in good health. The DNA of the CDR3 is TGCGCCAGCAGCCATGACCACCCCGGGACTACCGACAATGAGCAGTTCTTC. Its translation: CASSHDHPGTTDNEQFF.